One sample yielded the 17 T cell receptor beta chains listed below, sequenced in a study of persistence of HIV-infected CD4 T cells. The libraries were made with immunoSEQ version 4 in survey mode. Libraries were prepared by immunoSEQ multiplex PCR; TCRdb keeps only in-frame clonotypes and omits some of them. The sample comprises under 50,000 clones, about nine tenths of which are singletons, and under 2% rests with the top ten. The antigens for these receptors are not known. Nonspecific anti-CD3/anti-CD28 bead stimulation represents the broad CD4+ T cell repertoire. CD4+ T cells upregulating both CD40 ligand and CD69 were sorted as responding cells. The sequencing here drew on CD4+ T cells sorted from PBMCs after roughly 18-hour stimulation, taken from a patient who received antiretroviral therapy. The source is an adult man with HIV who was CMV-seropositive.

The V call is TRBV7-3, the J call TRBJ2-1, with D maybe TRBD1 (5 bases). This CDR3 comprises 16 residues. Looked up from germline, CDR1 is SGHTA and CDR2 is FQGTGA. V was clipped by 4 bases and J by 5 bases, with 18 bases between them. CDR3 nucleotide sequence: TGTGCCAGCAGCTCAAAGACAGTTCGGGTCCACAATGAGCAGTTCTTC. Translation: CASSSKTVRVHNEQFF.

The gene calls are TRBV5-1 and TRBJ2-1; the match to TRBD1 covers 7 bases. The CDR3 length is 16 residues. The V segment lost 3 bases and the J segment 4 bases; nucleotides outside the gene matches: 10. The germline CDR1 and CDR2 sequences are SGHRS and YFSETQ. The CDR3 here is CASSYTGELFYNEQFF. The CDR3 DNA reads as TGCGCCAGCAGCTATACAGGGGAATTATTTTACAATGAGCAGTTCTTC.

The count of this clone is one. The CDR3 loop is CASSARGADTQYF. The CDR3 coding sequence is TGTGCCAGCAGTGCCCGCGGTGCAGATACGCAGTATTTT. The chain links TRBV25-1 to TRBJ2-3; D gene ambiguous. The CDR3 sequence is 13 residues long. V lost 4 bases, J lost 4 bases, and 9 bases lay in between. Germline V gene lookup returns CDR1 MGHDK and CDR2 SYGVNS. Looking up the rest from reference TRBV25-1 and TRBJ2-3 gives the full variable domain: EADIYQTPRYLVIGTGKKITLECSQTMGHDKMYWYQQDPGMELHLIHYSYGVNSTEKGDLSSESTVSRIRTEHFPLTLESARPSHTSQYLCASSARGADTQYFGPGTRLTVL.

This rearrangement joins TRBV19 to TRBJ1-3; tentative D call: TRBD1 (5 bases). Germline values: CDR1 LNHDA, CDR2 SQIVND (reference sequence). V shed 5 bases and J shed 0 bases, with 14 bases lying between them. The CDR3 length is 16 residues. The CDR3 nucleotides read TGTGCCAGTAGTCCCATCTCCGACAGCTCTGGAAACACCATATATTTT. The encoded protein is CASSPISDSSGNTIYF. Looking up the rest from reference TRBV19 and TRBJ1-3 gives the full variable domain: DGGITQSPKYLFRKEGQNVTLSCEQNLNHDAMYWYRQDPGQGLRLIYYSQIVNDFQKGDIAEGYSVSREKKESFPLTVTSAQKNPTAFYLCASSPISDSSGNTIYFGEGSWLTVV.

The V call is TRBV2, the J call TRBJ2-2; D remains unclear. V lost 0 bases to trimming and J lost 6 bases, with 8 bases between them. The CDR3 contains 14 residues. CDR1 and CDR2 from the germline V gene are SNHLY and FYNNEI. CDR3 nucleotide sequence: TGTGCCAGCAGTGAAGCGGGGTCGGCCGGGGAGCTGTTTTTT. This encodes CASSEAGSAGELFF. The full variable domain, completed using reference TRBV2 and TRBJ2-2, is EPEVTQTPSHQVTQMGQEVILRCVPISNHLYFYWYRQILGQKVEFLVSFYNNEISEKSEIFDDQFSVERPDGSNFTLKIRSTKLEDSAMYFCASSEAGSAGELFFGEGSRLTVL.

This sequence joins TRBV24-1 and TRBJ2-7; TRBD1 aligns across 8 bases. The germline gives CDR1 KGHDR, CDR2 SFDVKD. V lost 5 bases and J lost 4; bases outside the gene matches: 3. CDR3 length: 13 amino acids. The CDR3 loop reads CATSGQGSYEQYF. The CDR3 DNA is TGTGCCACCAGTGGACAGGGGTCTTACGAGCAGTACTTC.

The chain joins TRBV2 to TRBJ1-5, with TRBD1 identical over 7 bases. V gave up 4 bases and J gave up 3 bases; unmatched junction bases: 9. The V gene's germline CDR1 is SNHLY and CDR2 FYNNEI. CDR3 size: 16 residues. CDR3 region: CASSGQGSHNNQPQHF. CDR3 sequence (DNA): TGTGCCAGCAGTGGACAGGGAAGCCACAACAATCAGCCCCAGCATTTT.

The chain combines TRBV9 with TRBJ2-6; TRBD1 might be the D (6 bases). CDR1 and CDR2 from the germline V gene are SGDLS and YYNGEE. Trimming took off 0 bases at V and 0 bases at J, with 7 bases between the two ends. The CDR3 sequence is 16 residues long. As DNA, the CDR3 is TGTGCCAGCAGCGTAGGGGGGCACTCTGGGGCCAACGTCCTGACTTTC. Residues: CASSVGGHSGANVLTF.

V gene TRBV10-2 combines with J gene TRBJ1-6; 9 bases match TRBD1. Looked up from germline, CDR1 is WSHSY and CDR2 is SAAADI. CDR3 length: 14 amino acids. Trimming took 5 bases from V and 9 from J; bases not matched to a gene: 5. CDR3 DNA sequence: TGCGCCAGCAGTCCGGGACAGGGAATTTCACCCCTCCACTTT. Amino acid sequence: CASSPGQGISPLHF.

The J gene is TRBJ2-7, the V gene TRBV2, with D perhaps TRBD2 (6 bases). The CDR3 extends over 13 amino acids. Trimming cost V 6 bases and J 1 base, with 10 bases left between them. Germline V gene data show CDR1 as SNHLY and CDR2 as FYNNEI. The CDR3 DNA reads as TGTGCCAGCAGGGGGGGTAGGTCCTACGAGCAGTACTTC. This codes for CASRGGRSYEQYF. The full variable domain, in which reference TRBV2 and TRBJ2-7 provide the parts outside the CDR3, is EPEVTQTPSHQVTQMGQEVILRCVPISNHLYFYWYRQILGQKVEFLVSFYNNEISEKSEIFDDQFSVERPDGSNFTLKIRSTKLEDSAMYFCASRGGRSYEQYFGPGTRLTVT.

The chain couples TRBV28 to TRBJ1-2, with a weak D call TRBD1 (6 bases). Germline V CDR1 and CDR2: MDHEN, SYDVKM. This CDR3 has 13 residues. V lost 6 bases and J lost 1, with 9 bases in between. The CDR3 is CASSSGDNYGYTF. CDR3 DNA sequence: TGTGCCAGCAGCTCAGGGGATAACTATGGCTACACCTTC.

The rearrangement joins TRBV6-5 to TRBJ2-2; the D gene is possibly TRBD1 (6 bases). V was trimmed by 7 bases and J by 1 base, leaving 10 bases between them. The CDR3 is made up of 14 amino acids. The germline CDR1 and CDR2 sequences are MNHEY and SVGAGI. The CDR3 loop is CASIWTENTGELFF. In DNA form, the CDR3 reads TGTGCCAGCATTTGGACAGAGAACACCGGGGAGCTGTTTTTT.

V gene TRBV6-5 combines with J gene TRBJ2-2; unclear D gene. Looked up from germline, CDR1 is MNHEY and CDR2 is SVGAGI. This CDR3 is 15 amino acids long. Trimming stripped 0 bases from V and 7 bases from J, with 12 bases between. The CDR3 sequence: CASSYSDGFYGELFF. DNA for the CDR3: TGTGCCAGCAGTTACTCGGACGGGTTCTACGGGGAGCTGTTTTTT.

The rearrangement links TRBV5-4 to TRBJ1-5; TRBD1 matches 7 bases. V shed 3 bases, J shed 5 bases, and the junction held 2 bases outside the gene matches. The V gene's germline CDR1 is SGHNT and CDR2 YYREEE (reference sequence). CDR3 size: 13 residues. The CDR3 here is CASSSTGDQPQHF. The CDR3 nucleotides read TGTGCCAGCAGCTCCACAGGGGATCAGCCCCAGCATTTT.

The CDR3 loop reads CASSTIGTPGREQYF. CDR3 coding DNA: TGTGCCAGCAGTACTATCGGGACTCCAGGGAGGGAGCAGTACTTC. The J gene is TRBJ2-7, the V gene TRBV28, with a tentative D call TRBD2 (6 bases). The CDR3 is made up of 15 amino acids. Germline CDR1 reads MDHEN; CDR2 reads SYDVKM. The V gene lost 5 bases and the J gene lost 7 bases, with 21 bases spanning the gap.

The chain couples TRBV2 to TRBJ2-3, with D possibly being TRBD2 (7 bases). Germline V lookup: CDR1 SNHLY, CDR2 FYNNEI. V lost 7 bases and J 0 bases, leaving 11 bases between the germline ends. The CDR3 has 14 residues. The CDR3 nucleotides are TGTGCCAGCAAGGCGGGGGCTAGCACAGATACGCAGTATTTT. Its translation is CASKAGASTDTQYF.

This chain joins TRBV25-1 and TRBJ1-2; D might be TRBD1 (6 bases). Germline V lookup: CDR1 MGHDK, CDR2 SYGVNS. This CDR3 comprises 13 residues. The V and J ends lost 6 bases and 0 bases respectively, with 8 bases between them. The CDR3 DNA reads as TGTGCCAGCAGACAGGGCCCTAACTATGGCTACACCTTC. Its translation: CASRQGPNYGYTF.